The 27 T cell receptor beta chains listed next were all sequenced from one sample in a study of cytotoxic CD8 clonotypes in ibrutinib-treated CLL. The assay was immunoSEQ multiplex PCR, and TCRdb's table has in-frame clones only and misses some. The data show fewer than 55,000 clones, about three fifths seen once. The sequencing used PBMCs, collected after 24 months of ibrutinib treatment. The origin of the receptors is a human donor with chronic lymphocytic leukemia.

This clone was seen a handful of times. The CDR3 DNA sequence: TGTGCCAGCTCACACCGGACTGGAGAAGCCGAGCAGTACTTC. Translating it yields CASSHRTGEAEQYF. The chain recombines TRBV18 with TRBJ2-7, with a tentative D call TRBD2 (5 bases). Germline V gives CDR1 KGHSH, CDR2 LQKENI. Between the trimmed V and J ends, which lost 4 bases and 6 bases, there was a span of 16 bases. This CDR3 comprises 14 residues. The variable domain in full, completed from reference TRBV18 and TRBJ2-7, reads NAGVMQNPRHLVRRRGQEARLRCSPMKGHSHVYWYRQLPEEGLKFMVYLQKENIIDESGMPKERFSAEFPKEGPSILRIQQVVRGDSAAYFCASSHRTGEAEQYFGPGTRLTVT.

This clone appeared a few times. The chain is built from TRBV19 and TRBJ1-3; tentative D call: TRBD1 (6 bases). The V gene lost 9 bases and the J gene lost 1 base, with 13 bases spanning the gap. CDR1 is LNHDA, CDR2 SQIVND, per germline (reference sequence). CDR3 length: 14 amino acids. DNA of the CDR3: TGTGCCAGCCAAACCCAGGGGTCTGGAAACACCATATATTTT. Translating it yields CASQTQGSGNTIYF. The variable domain in full, completed from reference TRBV19 and TRBJ1-3, reads DGGITQSPKYLFRKEGQNVTLSCEQNLNHDAMYWYRQDPGQGLRLIYYSQIVNDFQKGDIAEGYSVSREKKESFPLTVTSAQKNPTAFYLCASQTQGSGNTIYFGEGSWLTVV.

The chain has TRBV5-8 and TRBJ2-5; D is unclear. This CDR3 is built from 12 residues. Between the trimmed V and J ends, which lost 3 bases and 2 bases, there was a span of 5 bases. CDR1 is SGHTS, CDR2 YDEGEE, per germline. The CDR3 DNA is TGTGCCAGCAGCTGGATGCAAGAGACCCAGTACTTC. The encoded protein is CASSWMQETQYF. Drawing the rest from reference TRBV5-8 and TRBJ2-5, the complete variable domain is EAGVTQSPTHLIKTRGQQATLRCSPISGHTSVYWYQQALGLGLQFLLWYDEGEERNRGNFPPRFSGRQFPNYSSELNVNALELEDSALYLCASSWMQETQYFGPGTRLLVL.

The rearrangement links TRBV28 to TRBJ2-7; weak D call: TRBD1 (5 bases). The V and J ends lost 2 bases and 3 bases respectively, with 8 bases between them. Germline V gives CDR1 MDHEN, CDR2 SYDVKM. The CDR3 length is 13 residues. The CDR3 reads CASSLQGHYEQYF. CDR3 coding DNA: TGTGCCAGCAGTTTACAGGGCCACTACGAGCAGTACTTC.

This clone has more than one count but fewer than ten. The chain links TRBV6-6 to TRBJ1-3; the D is unclear. In germline, CDR1 is MNHNY, CDR2 SVGAGI (reference sequence). CDR3 size: 16 residues. Trimming left V 4 bases short and J 2 bases short, with 15 bases between. The CDR3 sequence is CASSSSGFVPGNTIYF. DNA of the CDR3: TGTGCCAGCAGTTCGTCGGGTTTCGTTCCTGGAAACACCATATATTTT.

In its sample, this clone was seen a few times. The chain links TRBV4-2 to TRBJ2-1, with 10 bases that match TRBD1. This CDR3 comprises 15 residues. Germline assignment: CDR1 LGHNA and CDR2 YNFKEQ. The J segment lost 7 bases and the V segment lost 4 bases, leaving 7 bases of the junction unmatched. CDR3 loop: CASSPRGTGANEQFF. For the CDR3, the DNA is TGTGCCAGCAGCCCCCGGGGGACAGGGGCAAATGAGCAGTTCTTC.

The rearrangement uses TRBV15 and TRBJ2-1; TRBD1 is a possible D gene (6 bases). Germline V gene lookup returns CDR1 LNHNV and CDR2 YYDKDF (reference sequence). The V and J ends lost 8 bases and 3 bases respectively, with 17 bases between them. CDR3 size: 15 residues. The CDR3 sequence: CATRQGRALYNEQFF. DNA of the CDR3: TGTGCCACCCGCCAGGGGCGAGCACTCTACAATGAGCAGTTCTTC. The variable domain in full, with the rest retrieved from reference TRBV15 and TRBJ2-1, is DAMVIQNPRYQVTQFGKPVTLSCSQTLNHNVMYWYQQKSSQAPKLLFHYYDKDFNNEADTPDNFQSRRPNTSFCFLDIRSPGLGDTAMYLCATRQGRALYNEQFFGPGTRLTVL.

The chain joins TRBV5-4 to TRBJ2-2; 9 positions agree with TRBD2. CDR3 length: 17 amino acids. Germline V gives CDR1 SGHNT, CDR2 YYREEE (reference sequence). The V gene end was trimmed by 0 bases and the J gene end by 4 bases; junction bases not matched to a gene: 7. The CDR3 region is CASSLAASGALTGELFF. Here the CDR3 DNA reads TGTGCCAGCAGCTTGGCCGCTAGCGGGGCGCTCACCGGGGAGCTGTTTTTT. The full variable domain, with the rest looked up from reference TRBV5-4 and TRBJ2-2, is ETGVTQSPTHLIKTRGQQVTLRCSSQSGHNTVSWYQQALGQGPQFIFQYYREEENGRGNFPPRFSGLQFPNYSSELNVNALELDDSALYLCASSLAASGALTGELFFGEGSRLTVL.

V and J are TRBV6-6 and TRBJ2-1; 9 nucleotides align to TRBD2. The trim removed 6 bases at V and 7 bases at J, leaving 4 bases unmatched. The CDR3 extends over 13 amino acids. Germline V gene lookup returns CDR1 MNHNY and CDR2 SVGAGI (reference sequence). CDR3 in DNA: TGTGCCAGCAGCGGACTAGCGCTGAATGAGCAGTTCTTC. Residues: CASSGLALNEQFF.

The chain links TRBV12-5 to TRBJ1-1; weak D call: TRBD1 (5 bases). There are 14 residues in the CDR3. Germline V CDR1 and CDR2: LGHNT, FRNRAP. V lost 4 bases and J lost 3, with 12 bases in between. In nucleotides, the CDR3 is TGTGCTAGTGGTTCGGTGGGGCGCGACACTGAAGCTTTCTTT. It specifies CASGSVGRDTEAFF.

This clone occurred a few times. The genes are TRBV19 and TRBJ1-5; 9 bases align to TRBD1. Per germline, CDR1 LNHDA and CDR2 SQIVND (reference sequence). The CDR3 covers 14 residues. V gave up 6 bases and J gave up 1 base; unmatched junction bases: 1. The CDR3 DNA is TGTGCCAGTAGAACAGGGGGCAGCAATCAGCCCCAGCATTTT. Encoded protein: CASRTGGSNQPQHF.

The chain couples TRBV5-1 to TRBJ1-4; D not resolved. The CDR3 consists of 13 residues. Trimming cost V 6 bases and J 7 bases, with 13 bases left between them. Germline V gene sequence: CDR1 SGHRS, CDR2 YFSETQ. The CDR3 coding sequence is TGCGCCAGCAAGGGCAGAGAGGGTGAAAAACTGTTTTTT. Translation: CASKGREGEKLFF.

The chain employs TRBV5-1 and TRBJ1-6; TRBD1 agrees at 11 bases. Trimming took 4 bases from V and 9 from J; bases not matched to a gene: 6. Germline values: CDR1 SGHRS, CDR2 YFSETQ. There are 15 residues in the CDR3. The CDR3 DNA follows: TGCGCCAGCAGCCTCACTGGACAGGGGGCTTCACCCCTCCACTTT. Its protein product is CASSLTGQGASPLHF.

This chain connects TRBV5-4 to TRBJ2-1; tentative D call: TRBD1 (6 bases). The CDR3 runs 14 residues. Looked up from germline, CDR1 is SGHNT and CDR2 is YYREEE (reference sequence). V lost 4 bases and J lost 13, with 21 bases in between. The DNA for the CDR3 is TGTGCCAGCAGCACCAAGCCGGACAGTATAGGTCAGTTCTTC. Translated, it gives CASSTKPDSIGQFF.

The rearrangement joins TRBV2 to TRBJ2-1, with D perhaps matching TRBD1 (5 bases). V was clipped by 2 bases and J by 4 bases, with 9 bases between them. Germline V gives CDR1 SNHLY, CDR2 FYNNEI. The CDR3 has 14 amino acids. DNA for the CDR3: TGTGCCAGCAGTGAAACCCAGGGATACAATGAGCAGTTCTTC. Translating it yields CASSETQGYNEQFF.

V is TRBV2 and J is TRBJ2-7, with TRBD2 identical over 10 bases. V trimming: 8 bases; J trimming: 6 bases; junction bases outside the gene matches: 7. Germline CDR1 reads SNHLY; CDR2 reads FYNNEI. CDR3 length: 13 amino acids. The CDR3 nucleotides are TGTGCCAGCGGTAGCGGGGGGCCGGCCGAGCAGTACTTC. Amino acid sequence: CASGSGGPAEQYF.

This clone was seen only once. An end of the junction does not agree with germline; a read error may underlie this. V gene TRBV2 combines with J gene TRBJ2-7; 7 nucleotides line up with TRBD2. Germline CDR1 and CDR2: SNHLY and FYNNEI. The CDR3 runs 13 residues. In nucleotides, the CDR3 is TGTGCCATCAGTGCTGGCAGGGAGGGCGAGCAGTACTTC. Its protein is CAISAGREGEQYF.

This clone was counted a few times. Other DNA sequences in this specimen translate into the identical CDR3. V and J are TRBV11-2 and TRBJ2-5, with D hard to call. The V gene's germline CDR1 is SGHAT and CDR2 FQNNGV. The V and J ends lost 3 bases and 2 bases respectively, with 7 bases between them. The CDR3 length is 13 residues. CDR3: CASSLSGQETQYF. CDR3 DNA: TGTGCCAGCAGCTTGTCGGGTCAAGAGACCCAGTACTTC.

This rearrangement joins TRBV2 to TRBJ1-2; D is ambiguous. The CDR3 spans 13 residues. CDR1 is SNHLY and CDR2 is FYNNEI in the germline V gene. The germline V and J ends were trimmed by 4 bases and 8 bases, with 14 bases remaining between them. The CDR3 bases are TGTGCCAGCAGTGTCCTCGGGGTGCACGGCTACACCTTC. This encodes CASSVLGVHGYTF.

This clone was seen only once. The chain has TRBV19 and TRBJ2-2; 7 bases align to TRBD1. CDR1 and CDR2 from the germline V gene are LNHDA and SQIVND (reference sequence). The CDR3 is made up of 12 amino acids. Unmatched junction bases numbered 3, after V lost 5 bases and J lost 9 bases. CDR3: CASSSRGWELFF. The CDR3 DNA is TGTGCCAGTAGTTCCAGGGGGTGGGAGCTGTTTTTT.

The CDR3 reads CATSRDGEQREKLFF. CDR3 nucleotide sequence: TGTGCCACCAGCAGAGATGGGGAACAACGTGAAAAACTGTTTTTT. The chain uses TRBV15 and TRBJ1-4; no definite D call. The CDR3 is 15 amino acids. Deletions cut 0 bases from V and 7 bases from J, with 12 bases between. Germline V gene data show CDR1 as LNHNV and CDR2 as YYDKDF (reference sequence).

This clone was detected only a few times. The CDR3 DNA is TGTGCCAGCAGTTTGGTCACAGGTGCAAGGGTTAATGGCTACACCTTC. This encodes CASSLVTGARVNGYTF. The chain has TRBV28 and TRBJ1-2, with a weak D call TRBD1 (5 bases). Trimming removed 3 bases from V and 6 bases from J, with 20 bases in between. CDR1 MDHEN and CDR2 SYDVKM come from the germline V gene. CDR3 length equals 16 residues.

This clone occurred once. This chain links TRBV6-1 with TRBJ1-2, with D hard to call. The length of the CDR3 is 12 residues. The V end lost 0 bases, the J end lost 8 bases, and 7 bases lay between the germline ends. Germline assignment: CDR1 MNHNS and CDR2 SASEGT. CDR3 in DNA: TGTGCCAGCAGTGAAGCCCTCGCGGGCTACACCTTC. It yields the protein CASSEALAGYTF.

The V call is TRBV27, the J call TRBJ2-2; D call uncertain. This CDR3 has 16 residues. Germline CDR1 is MNHEY and CDR2 is SMNVEV (reference sequence). V shed 2 bases and J shed 4 bases, with 14 bases lying between them. The CDR3 nucleotides read TGTGCCAGCAGTTTACGGGCCCGATCGGGCACCGGGGAGCTGTTTTTT. Its protein is CASSLRARSGTGELFF.

V is TRBV7-8 and J is TRBJ2-7; the D gene could be TRBD1 or TRBD2 (5 bases each). The CDR3 extends over 14 amino acids. CDR1 is SGHVS, CDR2 FQNEAQ, per germline. V shed 0 bases and J shed 0 bases, with 6 bases lying between them. Written as DNA, the CDR3 is TGTGCCAGCAGCTTAGCGGGGACCTCCTACGAGCAGTACTTC. Amino acids: CASSLAGTSYEQYF.

A few counts support this clone. The chain couples TRBV11-1 to TRBJ1-2; 8 bases line up with TRBD1. This CDR3 contains 14 residues. The V gene end was trimmed by 1 base and the J gene end by 8 bases; junction bases not matched to a gene: 6. Per germline, CDR1 SGHAT and CDR2 FQDESV (reference sequence). DNA of the CDR3: TGTGCCAGCAGCTTAGGTGGGACAGGTGACGGCTACACCTTC. Translating gives CASSLGGTGDGYTF.

This chain connects TRBV19 to TRBJ1-5; D call uncertain. The germline V gene encodes CDR1 LNHDA and CDR2 SQIVND (reference sequence). Trimming stripped 2 bases from V and 1 base from J, with 6 bases between. The CDR3 covers 14 residues. The CDR3 loop reads CASSISPSNQPQHF. In nucleotides, the CDR3 is TGTGCCAGTAGTATATCGCCCAGCAATCAGCCCCAGCATTTT.